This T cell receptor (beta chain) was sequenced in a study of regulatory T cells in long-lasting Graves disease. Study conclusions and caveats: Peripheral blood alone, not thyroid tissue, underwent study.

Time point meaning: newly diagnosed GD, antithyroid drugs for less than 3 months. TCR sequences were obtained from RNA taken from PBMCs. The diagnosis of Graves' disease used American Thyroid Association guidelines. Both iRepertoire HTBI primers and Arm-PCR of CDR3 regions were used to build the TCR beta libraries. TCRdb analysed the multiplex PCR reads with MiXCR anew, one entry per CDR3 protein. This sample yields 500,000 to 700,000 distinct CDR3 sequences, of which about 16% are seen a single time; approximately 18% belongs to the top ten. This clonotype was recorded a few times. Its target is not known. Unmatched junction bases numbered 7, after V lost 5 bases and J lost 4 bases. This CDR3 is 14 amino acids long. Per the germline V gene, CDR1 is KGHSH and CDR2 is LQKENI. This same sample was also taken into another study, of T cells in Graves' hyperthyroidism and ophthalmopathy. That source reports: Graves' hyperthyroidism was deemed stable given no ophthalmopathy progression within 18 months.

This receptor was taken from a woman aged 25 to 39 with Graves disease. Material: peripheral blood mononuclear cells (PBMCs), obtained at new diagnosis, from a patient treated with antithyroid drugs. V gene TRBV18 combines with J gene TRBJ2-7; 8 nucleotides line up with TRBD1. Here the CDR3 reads CASSAGQGFYEQYF. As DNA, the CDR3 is TGTGCCAGCTCAGCCGGACAGGGCTTTTACGAGCAGTACTTC.